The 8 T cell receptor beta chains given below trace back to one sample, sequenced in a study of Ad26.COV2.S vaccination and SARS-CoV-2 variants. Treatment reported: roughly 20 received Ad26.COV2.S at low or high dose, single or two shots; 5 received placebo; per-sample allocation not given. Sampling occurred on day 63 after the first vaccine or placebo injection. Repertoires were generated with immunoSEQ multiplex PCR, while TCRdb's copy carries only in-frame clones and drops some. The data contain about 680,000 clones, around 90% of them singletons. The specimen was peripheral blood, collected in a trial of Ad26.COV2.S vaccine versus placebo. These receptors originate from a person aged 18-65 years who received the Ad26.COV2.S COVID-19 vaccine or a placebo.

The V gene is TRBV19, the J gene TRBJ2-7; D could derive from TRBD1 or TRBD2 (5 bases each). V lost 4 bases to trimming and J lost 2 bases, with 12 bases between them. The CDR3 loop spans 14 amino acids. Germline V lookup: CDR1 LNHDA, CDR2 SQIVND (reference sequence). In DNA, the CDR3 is TGTGCCAGTAGTAAGGGGACGGGCGCCTACGAGCAGTACTTC. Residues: CASSKGTGAYEQYF.

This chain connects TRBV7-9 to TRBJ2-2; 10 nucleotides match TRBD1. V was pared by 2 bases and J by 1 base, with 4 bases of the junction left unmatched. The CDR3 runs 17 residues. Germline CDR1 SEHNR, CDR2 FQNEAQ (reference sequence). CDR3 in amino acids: CASSLRWDRGNTGELFF. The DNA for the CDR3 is TGTGCCAGCAGCTTACGTTGGGACAGGGGGAACACCGGGGAGCTGTTTTTT.

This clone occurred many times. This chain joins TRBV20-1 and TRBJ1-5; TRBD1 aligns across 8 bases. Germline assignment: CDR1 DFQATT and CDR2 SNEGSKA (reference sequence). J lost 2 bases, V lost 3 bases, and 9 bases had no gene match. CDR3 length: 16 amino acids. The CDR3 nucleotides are TGCAGTGCTAGTCTTCCAGGGGGCCGGGGCAATCAGCCCCAGCATTTT. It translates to CSASLPGGRGNQPQHF.

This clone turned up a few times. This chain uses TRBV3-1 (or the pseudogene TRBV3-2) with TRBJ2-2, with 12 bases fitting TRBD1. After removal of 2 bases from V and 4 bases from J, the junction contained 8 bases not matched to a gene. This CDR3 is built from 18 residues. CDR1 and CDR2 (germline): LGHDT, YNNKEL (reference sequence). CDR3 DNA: TGTGCCAGCAGCCAATCCGCTCCGGGACAGGGGGCCACCGGGGAGCTGTTTTTT. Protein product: CASSQSAPGQGATGELFF.

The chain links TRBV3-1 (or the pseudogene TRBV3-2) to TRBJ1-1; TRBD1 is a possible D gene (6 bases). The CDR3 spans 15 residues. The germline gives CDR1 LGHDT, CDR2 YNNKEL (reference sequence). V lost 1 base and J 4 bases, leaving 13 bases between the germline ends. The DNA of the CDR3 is TGTGCCAGCAGCCAAGTAGGTAAGGGGGGCACTGAAGCTTTCTTT. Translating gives CASSQVGKGGTEAFF.

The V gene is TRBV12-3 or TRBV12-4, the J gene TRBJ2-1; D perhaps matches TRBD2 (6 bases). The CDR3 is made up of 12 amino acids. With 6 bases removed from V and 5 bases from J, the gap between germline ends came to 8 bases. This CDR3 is CASRLANNEQFF. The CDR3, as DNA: TGTGCCAGCAGGCTAGCGAACAATGAGCAGTTCTTC.

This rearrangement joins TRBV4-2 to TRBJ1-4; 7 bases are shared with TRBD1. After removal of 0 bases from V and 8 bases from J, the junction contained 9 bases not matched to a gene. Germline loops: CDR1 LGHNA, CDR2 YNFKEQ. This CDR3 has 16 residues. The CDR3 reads CASSQETGSGGEKLFF. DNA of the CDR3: TGTGCCAGCAGCCAAGAGACAGGGAGTGGTGGGGAAAAACTGTTTTTT.

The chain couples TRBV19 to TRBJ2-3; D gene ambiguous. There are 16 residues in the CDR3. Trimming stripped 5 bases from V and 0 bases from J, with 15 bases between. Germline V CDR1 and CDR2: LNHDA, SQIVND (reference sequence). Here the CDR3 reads CASSPAAKGSTDTQYF. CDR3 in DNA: TGTGCCAGTAGTCCAGCCGCAAAAGGGAGCACAGATACGCAGTATTTT.